This TCR beta chain stems from a study of blood T cell repertoires in COVID-19. Overall study: From the United States, Italy and Spain came samples of acute and convalescent COVID-19.

Ten or more counts support this clone. Only in-frame clones appear in the TCRdb table, and some are missing; sequencing was by immunoSEQ multiplex PCR. The sample yields 150,000 or so clones, more than 75% seen once. V was trimmed by 4 bases and J by 3 bases, leaving 14 bases between them. Germline values: CDR1 SGHDT, CDR2 YYEEEE. This CDR3 spans 14 amino acids. The rearrangement uses TRBV5-6 and TRBJ2-7, with a weak D call TRBD1 (6 bases). Sample: peripheral blood. The TCR originated in a human donor with acute or convalescent COVID-19. The donor label of this sample is uncertain. The CDR3 nucleotides read TGTGCCAGCAGCGATATGGCAGGGGTCTACGAGCAGTACTTC. Translated, it gives CASSDMAGVYEQYF.